This T cell receptor beta chain was captured by sequencing in a study of cytomegalovirus exposure and HLA in healthy donors. Findings and limits, study-wide: What was likely a sequencing artifact was a cluster of highly shared sequence variants. Trimming of TCR beta V- and J-genes showed a link, identified in a later analysis, to a missense DCLRE1C variant.

PCR used 60 Vbeta primers and 13 Jbeta primers. Repertoires were generated with immunoSEQ multiplex PCR, while TCRdb's copy carries only in-frame clones and drops some. Of 130,000 to 150,000 clones listed, over 65% are singletons. Between the trimmed V and J ends, which lost 3 bases and 0 bases, there was a span of 21 bases. CDR1 and CDR2 from the germline V gene are WNHNN and SYGVQD (reference sequence). This CDR3 contains 19 residues. Concerning this clone: What it recognizes is unknown.

The sequenced sample consisted of PBMCs. The chain combines TRBV10-1 with TRBJ1-5, with D perhaps TRBD1 (6 bases). This receptor was taken from a man aged 40-49 years in good health and CMV-seropositive. In nucleotides, the CDR3 is TGCGCCAGCAGTGAACATGAAGGGGGGGCAGACACTAGCAATCAGCCCCAGCATTTT. This sequence encodes CASSEHEGGADTSNQPQHF.